A single sample gave rise to the 18 T cell receptor beta chains below, sequenced in a study of blood T cell repertoires in COVID-19. Assay used: immunoSEQ multiplex PCR; TCRdb lists only in-frame clones, some missing. The table has 99,000 or so clones, approximately 76% seen once. Sequencing used peripheral blood. The receptors stem from a woman aged 70-85 years with acute or convalescent COVID-19.

This chain joins TRBV6-5 and TRBJ2-2; possible D gene TRBD1, 6 bases. CDR1 and CDR2 from the germline V gene are MNHEY and SVGAGI. The CDR3 runs to 16 residues. With 0 bases removed from V and 5 bases from J, the gap between germline ends came to 13 bases. The CDR3 DNA reads as TGTGCCAGCAGTTACTCGCCGCAGGGGATAACCGGGGAGCTGTTTTTT. This codes for CASSYSPQGITGELFF.

V and J are TRBV6-5 and TRBJ1-2; no reliable D call. Germline CDR1 and CDR2: MNHEY and SVGAGI. V shed 0 bases and J shed 7 bases, with 12 bases lying between them. This CDR3 region has 14 residues. The CDR3 loop reads CASSYSPGEGGYTF. In DNA form, the CDR3 reads TGTGCCAGCAGTTACTCACCCGGGGAGGGTGGCTACACCTTC.

This chain joins TRBV5-1 and TRBJ2-3; 8 bases align to TRBD1. Germline lookup yields CDR1 SGHRS and CDR2 YFSETQ. CDR3 length: 14 amino acids. Unmatched junction bases numbered 4, after V lost 4 bases and J lost 3 bases. The CDR3 region has the DNA TGCGCCAGCAGCCCCGACAGGGGAACAGATACGCAGTATTTT. Its translation: CASSPDRGTDTQYF.

The V gene is TRBV6-5, the J gene TRBJ1-6, with 7 bases fitting TRBD1. The CDR3 runs 12 residues. Germline V lookup: CDR1 MNHEY, CDR2 SVGAGI. J was trimmed by 13 bases and V by 8 bases; bases with no gene match: 8. CDR3 in amino acids: CASGQALDPLHF. The CDR3 DNA reads as TGTGCCAGCGGACAGGCCCTAGATCCCCTCCACTTT.

The V and J genes are TRBV3-1 (or the pseudogene TRBV3-2) and TRBJ1-6; D is possibly TRBD1 (6 bases). Germline values: CDR1 LGHDT, CDR2 YNNKEL (reference sequence). Trimming pared 4 bases from V and 7 bases from J, leaving 11 bases between. The CDR3 length is 14 residues. The DNA of the CDR3 is TGTGCCAGCAGCCCCCGGACAGCGAATTCACCCCTCCACTTT. This translates into CASSPRTANSPLHF.

The chain couples TRBV30 to TRBJ1-1; D perhaps matches TRBD1 (5 bases). Trimming cost V 0 bases and J 1 base, with 12 bases left between them. The CDR3 length is 15 residues. The germline CDR1 and CDR2 sequences are GTSNPN and SVGIG (reference sequence). The CDR3 DNA follows: TGTGCCTGGAGTGTACTTGGACAAACGAACACTGAAGCTTTCTTT. Translated: CAWSVLGQTNTEAFF. Together with reference TRBV30 and TRBJ1-1, the CDR3 gives the full variable domain: SQTIHQWPATLVQPVGSPLSLECTVEGTSNPNLYWYRQAAGRGLQLLFYSVGIGQISSEVPQNLSASRPQDRQFILSSKKLLLSDSGFYLCAWSVLGQTNTEAFFGQGTRLTVV.

There are a few counts of this clone. The gene calls are TRBV11-2 and TRBJ1-1; possible D gene TRBD1, 5 bases. The V gene lost 5 bases and the J gene lost 2 bases, with 15 bases spanning the gap. CDR1 is SGHAT and CDR2 is FQNNGV in the germline V gene. The CDR3 contains 15 residues. In DNA, the CDR3 is TGTGCCAGCAGCCGGGGGACCAGACATAACACTGAAGCTTTCTTT. This sequence encodes CASSRGTRHNTEAFF.

The V call is TRBV11-2, the J call TRBJ2-2; the D gene is possibly TRBD1 (5 bases). CDR3 length: 16 amino acids. Per the germline V gene, CDR1 is SGHAT and CDR2 is FQNNGV. Trimming took off 3 bases at V and 4 bases at J, with 15 bases between the two ends. DNA for the CDR3: TGTGCCAGCAGCTTCGTTTACAGGTCGGGCACCGGGGAGCTGTTTTTT. The encoded protein is CASSFVYRSGTGELFF.

V is TRBV28 and J is TRBJ1-2; D unclear. The CDR3 length is 12 residues. The V end lost 2 bases, the J end lost 5 bases, and 6 bases lay between the germline ends. Germline-derived CDR1 and CDR2 are MDHEN and SYDVKM. As DNA, the CDR3 is TGTGCCAGCAGTTTAGTTCCTTATGGCTACACCTTC. It is translated as CASSLVPYGYTF.

In this sample, this clone turned up once. This rearrangement joins TRBV4-2 to TRBJ2-3; 12 nucleotides align to TRBD2. The germline V gene encodes CDR1 LGHNA and CDR2 YNFKEQ. The CDR3 contains 17 residues. Trimming at V came to 3 bases and at J to 8 bases, leaving 12 bases not matched to a gene. The CDR3 region is CASSQIPGLAGRGTQYF. For the CDR3, the DNA is TGTGCCAGCAGCCAGATTCCCGGACTAGCGGGAAGGGGTACGCAGTATTTT.

V is TRBV4-1 and J is TRBJ2-7; TRBD1 aligns across 11 bases. The V and J ends lost 3 bases and 9 bases, in that order; junction bases with no gene match: 16. The CDR3 has 17 amino acids. Germline-derived CDR1 and CDR2 are MGHRA and YSYEKL. CDR3 sequence (DNA): TGCGCCAGCAGCCAGGCCCCGACCGGGACAGGGGGTCAGGTGCAGTACTTC. Translation gives CASSQAPTGTGGQVQYF.

The chain recombines TRBV5-4 with TRBJ2-2; 8 bases line up with TRBD1. CDR3 length equals 15 residues. V lost 6 bases to trimming and J lost 0 bases; unmatched junction nucleotides: 4. Germline V CDR1 and CDR2: SGHNT, YYREEE (reference sequence). The CDR3 sequence: CASTRTGPNTGELFF. The CDR3, as DNA: TGTGCCAGCACCCGGACAGGGCCGAACACCGGGGAGCTGTTTTTT.

The genes are TRBV29-1 and TRBJ2-3, with 7 bases aligning to TRBD2. In germline, CDR1 is SQVTM, CDR2 ANQGSEA. The CDR3 runs 15 residues. V dropped 7 bases and J dropped 2; count of bases not matched to a gene: 12. In DNA form, the CDR3 reads TGCAGCGACCGACAGCGGGGCTATACCACAGATACGCAGTATTTT. As protein: CSDRQRGYTTDTQYF.

The CDR3 DNA follows: TGCGCCAGCAGCTTGGCCGGGACAGGGGGCGGAGGAGAGACCCAGTACTTC. Translating gives CASSLAGTGGGGETQYF. V gene TRBV5-1 combines with J gene TRBJ2-5; 12 nucleotides line up with TRBD1. The germline V gene encodes CDR1 SGHRS and CDR2 YFSETQ. The CDR3 has 17 residues. The V and J ends lost 0 bases and 4 bases, in that order; junction bases with no gene match: 7.

The CDR3 spells CASGAGRTEAFF. Written as DNA, the CDR3 is TGTGCCAGCGGCGCAGGGCGGACTGAAGCTTTCTTT. V and J are TRBV6-5 and TRBJ1-1; tentatively, D is TRBD1 (5 bases). CDR1 MNHEY and CDR2 SVGAGI come from the germline V gene. Trimming shortened V by 8 bases and J by 5 bases, and 12 bases separated the two germline ends. The CDR3 runs 12 residues.

In DNA form, the CDR3 reads TGTGCCACCAGTGACCCCGGCCCCGGGACCTACGAGCAGTACTTC. It specifies CATSDPGPGTYEQYF. The rearrangement joins TRBV24-1 to TRBJ2-7; a possible D gene is TRBD2 (5 bases). Germline V lookup: CDR1 KGHDR, CDR2 SFDVKD. This CDR3 comprises 15 residues. V shed 4 bases and J shed 2 bases, with 14 bases lying between them.

V is TRBV4-1 and J is TRBJ2-1; possible D gene TRBD1, 5 bases. CDR1 is MGHRA and CDR2 is YSYEKL in the germline V gene. The V end was cut by 4 bases, the J end by 3 bases, with 13 bases between. This CDR3 has 15 amino acids. CDR3 DNA: TGCGCCAGCAGCCGTTCATGGGGCCTCTACAATGAGCAGTTCTTC. It translates to CASSRSWGLYNEQFF.

V is TRBV19 and J is TRBJ1-2; D remains ambiguous. V was shortened by 0 bases and J by 2 bases, with 13 bases between the two germline ends. CDR1 LNHDA and CDR2 SQIVND come from the germline V gene (reference sequence). The CDR3 sequence is 16 residues long. CDR3 protein: CASSIDLSGLNYGYTF. Written as DNA, the CDR3 is TGTGCCAGTAGTATAGATCTGTCAGGACTCAACTATGGCTACACCTTC.